The 23 T cell receptor beta chains presented below share a single source sample, sequenced in a study of cytomegalovirus exposure and HLA in healthy donors (dated by TCRdb to 2015 to 2018). Library preparation was by the immunoSEQ multiplex PCR assay. For the multiplex PCR, a mixture combining 60 forward primers for TCR Vbeta segments and 13 reverse primers for TCR Jbeta segments was used. Entries here come from immuneACCESS through TCRdb and include only in-frame sequences with V and J called. Some clones fail to appear in such tables; in the studies checked, an unresolved V gene covers under half of the shortfall, and the cause of the remainder is unknown. The sample table shows approximately 44,000 clones, and about 80% are seen once. Roughly 1.5% of the sample goes to the ten largest clones. Specimen: PBMCs. These receptors were taken from a man aged 25 to 40 in good health and CMV-seronegative.

This clone showed up just a few times. The chain carries TRBV7-2 and TRBJ1-5, with TRBD1 identical over 11 bases. CDR1 SGHTA and CDR2 FQGNSA come from the germline V gene. Trimming removed 3 bases from V and 2 bases from J; junction bases left unmatched: 9. The CDR3 has 18 residues. In nucleotides, the CDR3 is TGTGCCAGCAGCTTGGGACAGGGGGGATCGGGGGGCAATCAGCCCCAGCATTTT. It is translated as CASSLGQGGSGGNQPQHF.

Only one count was recorded for this clone. DNA for the CDR3: TGTGCCAGTAGTACCAGGGGTGCAACTAATGAAAAACTGTTTTTT. Encoded protein: CASSTRGATNEKLFF. V is TRBV19 and J is TRBJ1-4; TRBD1 is a possible D gene (6 bases). From germline, CDR1 is LNHDA and CDR2 SQIVND (reference sequence). CDR3 length equals 15 residues. V lost 4 bases and J lost 0, with 9 bases in between.

The rearrangement uses TRBV18 and TRBJ2-1, with TRBD2 matching 8 bases. The V gene end was trimmed by 2 bases and the J gene end by 1 base; junction bases not matched to a gene: 4. Looked up from germline, CDR1 is KGHSH and CDR2 is LQKENI. This CDR3 region has 16 residues. The CDR3 spells CASSPERELSYNEQFF. In nucleotides, the CDR3 is TGTGCCAGCTCACCAGAGCGGGAGTTGTCCTACAATGAGCAGTTCTTC.

The CDR3 region has the DNA TGTGCCAGCAGTTTACACTCAGCGGGAGCGGGCAATGAGCAGTTCTTC. It specifies CASSLHSAGAGNEQFF. V usage is TRBV27 and J usage is TRBJ2-1, with 8 bases aligning to TRBD2. V lost 2 bases, J lost 6 bases, and 9 bases stayed unmatched. This CDR3 is 16 amino acids long. Germline lookup yields CDR1 MNHEY and CDR2 SMNVEV (reference sequence).

This chain connects TRBV4-2 to TRBJ1-4; D ambiguous. V was pared by 0 bases and J by 4 bases, with 15 bases between. CDR3 size: 17 residues. Germline loops: CDR1 LGHNA, CDR2 YNFKEQ. CDR3 in amino acids: CASSQESSRRFNEKLFF. For the CDR3, the DNA is TGTGCCAGCAGCCAAGAATCCTCCAGGAGGTTTAATGAAAAACTGTTTTTT.

The V call is TRBV10-1, the J call TRBJ2-3, with D perhaps TRBD1 (6 bases). This CDR3 contains 16 residues. Between the trimmed V and J ends, which lost 0 bases and 3 bases, there was a span of 13 bases. Germline V CDR1 and CDR2: WNHNN, SYGVQD (reference sequence). CDR3 amino acids: CASSESKGGWTDTQYF. The DNA of the CDR3 is TGCGCCAGCAGTGAGTCGAAAGGGGGTTGGACAGATACGCAGTATTTT.

The rearrangement links TRBV6-4 to TRBJ2-3, with D tentatively TRBD1 (6 bases). V dropped 6 bases and J dropped 3 bases, with 10 bases sitting between them. Per germline, CDR1 MRHNA and CDR2 SNTAGT. CDR3 length equals 13 residues. The chain's CDR3 is CASSLQGTDTQYF. DNA of the CDR3: TGTGCCAGCAGCCTACAGGGTACAGATACGCAGTATTTT.

The J gene is TRBJ2-5, the V gene TRBV29-1, with 9 positions matching TRBD2. The germline V gene encodes CDR1 SQVTM and CDR2 ANQGSEA. The CDR3 has 14 residues. Germline trimming cut 3 bases from V and 1 base from J; bases unmatched to any gene: 3. This CDR3 is CSVDTRGGQETQYF. The CDR3 nucleotides read TGCAGCGTTGATACGCGGGGGGGCCAAGAGACCCAGTACTTC. Based on the CDR3 plus reference TRBV29-1 and TRBJ2-5, the full variable domain is SAVISQKPSRDICQRGTSLTIQCQVDSQVTMMFWYRQQPGQSLTLIATANQGSEATYESGFVIDKFPISRPNLTFSTLTVSNMSPEDSSIYLCSVDTRGGQETQYFGPGTRLLVL.

This clone has just one count. The rearrangement joins TRBV4-1 to TRBJ2-5; 7 bases line up with TRBD2. CDR3 length equals 16 residues. Per germline, CDR1 MGHRA and CDR2 YSYEKL. J gave up 4 bases and V 0 bases, and 8 bases lay outside the gene matches. The CDR3 protein is CASSQDAGGGGETQYF. The CDR3 DNA is TGCGCCAGCAGCCAAGACGCTGGGGGGGGTGGAGAGACCCAGTACTTC.

This clone showed up just a few times. The chain employs TRBV15 and TRBJ2-1; 9 positions match TRBD2. The CDR3 is 15 amino acids. CDR1 and CDR2 (germline): LNHNV, YYDKDF (reference sequence). Trimming at V came to 5 bases and at J to 7 bases, leaving 9 bases not matched to a gene. CDR3 bases: TGTGCCACCAGCGTCCTTCTAGCGGGACTAAATGAGCAGTTCTTC. This codes for CATSVLLAGLNEQFF.

This clone has more than one count but fewer than ten. The J gene is TRBJ2-1, the V gene TRBV5-1, with D possibly being TRBD2 (5 bases). Trimming removed 4 bases from V and 6 bases from J, with 17 bases in between. Germline loops: CDR1 SGHRS, CDR2 YFSETQ. CDR3 length equals 15 residues. For the CDR3, the DNA is TGCGCCAGCAGCCCATCTTTCCCAGGACTCAATGAGCAGTTCTTC. Its translation: CASSPSFPGLNEQFF.

In this sample, this clone turned up once. The genes are TRBV28 and TRBJ2-1; 11 bases line up with TRBD1. The CDR3 length is 14 residues. The germline V gene encodes CDR1 MDHEN and CDR2 SYDVKM. The V and J ends lost 6 bases and 8 bases, in that order; junction bases with no gene match: 6. The CDR3 loop reads CASSRDRGLHEQFF. CDR3 DNA: TGTGCCAGCAGCCGGGACAGGGGGTTACATGAGCAGTTCTTC. Supplemented by reference TRBV28 and TRBJ2-1, the full variable domain reads DVKVTQSSRYLVKRTGEKVFLECVQDMDHENMFWYRQDPGLGLRLIYFSYDVKMKEKGDIPEGYSVSREKKERFSLILESASTNQTSMYLCASSRDRGLHEQFFGPGTRLTVL.

This clone occurred a few times. This chain connects TRBV5-1 to TRBJ2-7; tentative D call: TRBD2 (6 bases). Trimming removed 0 bases at V and 4 bases at J, with 14 bases between. Germline assignment: CDR1 SGHRS and CDR2 YFSETQ. This CDR3 contains 15 residues. The CDR3, as DNA: TGCGCCAGCAGCTTGGAGGCGGGAATCTATTACGAGCAGTACTTC. It is translated as CASSLEAGIYYEQYF.

The sample holds a few counts of this clone. The chain has TRBV5-1 and TRBJ2-2; 7 bases agree with TRBD1. Germline V CDR1 and CDR2: SGHRS, YFSETQ. J was trimmed by 0 bases and V by 4 bases; bases with no gene match: 6. This CDR3 region has 16 residues. The CDR3 DNA follows: TGCGCCAGCAGCCCGACAGGGCAAACGAACACCGGGGAGCTGTTTTTT. It is translated as CASSPTGQTNTGELFF.

The chain joins TRBV5-4 to TRBJ2-5, with 7 bases fitting TRBD2. CDR1 and CDR2 from the germline V gene are SGHNT and YYREEE (reference sequence). The CDR3 consists of 13 residues. J lost 2 bases, V lost 3 bases, and 1 base had no gene match. DNA of the CDR3: TGTGCCAGCAGCTGGGGGGGACAAGAGACCCAGTACTTC. Amino acids: CASSWGGQETQYF.

The chain combines TRBV10-2 with TRBJ2-1; D gene uncertain. V was clipped by 4 bases and J by 1 base, with 5 bases between them. The CDR3 consists of 13 residues. Germline V CDR1 and CDR2: WSHSY, SAAADI. The CDR3 nucleotides are TGCGCCAGCAGTGGAGGATCCTACAATGAGCAGTTCTTC. Its translation is CASSGGSYNEQFF.

This rearrangement joins TRBV19 to TRBJ1-5; TRBD1 is a possible D gene (6 bases). V shed 7 bases and J shed 7 bases, with 14 bases lying between them. Germline V gives CDR1 LNHDA, CDR2 SQIVND (reference sequence). This CDR3 spans 13 amino acids. DNA for the CDR3: TGTGCCAGTAACGTGGGGGCAGGCCAGCCCCAGCATTTT. Residues: CASNVGAGQPQHF.

This chain uses TRBV11-2 with TRBJ2-7; tentatively, D is TRBD2 (5 bases). Between the trimmed V and J ends, which lost 3 bases and 2 bases, there was a span of 14 bases. The CDR3 length is 15 residues. The V gene's germline CDR1 is SGHAT and CDR2 FQNNGV. The CDR3 protein is CASSFERGITYEQYF. In DNA, the CDR3 is TGTGCCAGCAGCTTCGAACGAGGGATCACCTACGAGCAGTACTTC. The entire variable domain, with the rest obtained from reference TRBV11-2 and TRBJ2-7, is as follows: EAGVAQSPRYKIIEKRQSVAFWCNPISGHATLYWYQQILGQGPKLLIQFQNNGVVDDSQLPKDRFSAERLKGVDSTLKIQPAKLEDSAVYLCASSFERGITYEQYFGPGTRLTVT.

J is TRBJ2-3 and V is TRBV6-6, with unresolved D. This CDR3 region has 13 residues. Germline CDR1 reads MNHNY; CDR2 reads SVGAGI (reference sequence). V lost 1 base and J lost 6, with 8 bases in between. Written as DNA, the CDR3 is TGTGCCAGCAGTTACTTGGGCCCCGATACGCAGTATTTT. Translated, it gives CASSYLGPDTQYF.

The V and J genes are TRBV9 and TRBJ2-1; D is possibly TRBD2 (5 bases). The CDR3 covers 12 residues. With 4 bases removed from V and 6 bases from J, the gap between germline ends came to 8 bases. Germline V gives CDR1 SGDLS, CDR2 YYNGEE. The CDR3 loop reads CASSNRGNEQFF. The CDR3 coding sequence is TGTGCCAGCAGCAACCGGGGCAATGAGCAGTTCTTC.

The chain joins TRBV15 to TRBJ1-1, with 8 bases that match TRBD1. Germline CDR1 reads LNHNV; CDR2 reads YYDKDF (reference sequence). This CDR3 has 15 residues. V lost 3 bases, J lost 2 bases, and 5 bases stayed unmatched. CDR3: CATSSRTGKNTEAFF. The CDR3 DNA is TGTGCCACCAGCAGTCGGACAGGGAAAAACACTGAAGCTTTCTTT.

This clone has more than one count but fewer than ten. The chain recombines TRBV6-5 with TRBJ1-1, with TRBD1 as a possible D gene (6 bases). Germline CDR1 reads MNHEY; CDR2 reads SVGAGI. The V gene lost 7 bases and the J gene lost 3 bases, with 12 bases spanning the gap. CDR3 length: 13 residues. CDR3 DNA sequence: TGTGCCAGCACCAAACAGGGTTACACTGAAGCTTTCTTT. Amino acid sequence: CASTKQGYTEAFF.

This clone has just one count. The genes are TRBV9 and TRBJ2-5; TRBD1 agrees at 7 bases. CDR3 length equals 14 residues. J gave up 1 base and V 4 bases, and 4 bases lay outside the gene matches. Germline V gene sequence: CDR1 SGDLS, CDR2 YYNGEE. CDR3 region: CASSTRQGQETQYF. The CDR3 nucleotides are TGTGCCAGCAGCACCCGACAGGGCCAAGAGACCCAGTACTTC.